Listed below are T cell receptor beta chains from one sample, sequenced in a study of CD8+CD57+ T cells in acquired aplastic anemia. TCRdb reanalysed the reads using MiXCR and keeps one entry per CDR3 protein. The sample records 170,000 or so distinct CDR3 sequences, roughly 65% being singletons. Sequencing was carried out using sorted CD4+, CD8+, or CD8+CD57+ T cells (not recorded which) from PBMCs. The receptors come from a human donor with aplastic anemia. CDR3s include the opening cysteine and the closing phenylalanine or tryptophan. The D gene is left open where the match is weak. Part of the rows lack a size; the others show once, few, many or a class for expanded clones.

TRBD2,TRBV5-1,few,TRBJ2-4,TGCGCCAGCAGCGATAGCGGGGGGGGCAACATTCAGTACTTC,CASSDSGGGNIQYF
-,TRBV20-1,-,TRBJ2-7,TGCAGTGCCGTTTCAGGCTACGAGCAGTACTTC,CSAVSGYEQYF
-,TRBV7-9,-,TRBJ2-5,TGTGCCAGCAGCTTAGTAGTGGGGGTGGAGACCCAGTACTTC,CASSLVVGVETQYF
-,TRBV7-9,-,TRBJ2-3,TGTGCCAGCAGCTTAGCGACCAGCGGCACAGATACGCAGTATTTT,CASSLATSGTDTQYF
-,TRBV10-3,many,TRBJ1-1,TGTGCCATCAGTGAGCCGATTTTCACTGAAGCTTTCTTT,CAISEPIFTEAFF
-,TRBV9,-,TRBJ2-5,TGCGCCAGCAGCTTGAAGAGGGGGAACCAAGAGACCCAGTACTTC,CASSLKRGNQETQYF
TRBD1,TRBV7-8,-,TRBJ1-1,TGTGCCAGCAGCCGACAGGGGAAGGTCACTGAAGCTTTCTTT,CASSRQGKVTEAFF
-,TRBV7-9,-,TRBJ2-3,TGTGCCAGCAGCTTTGAAGCAGATACGCAGTATTTT,CASSFEADTQYF
TRBD1,TRBV9,many,TRBJ2-7,TGTGCCAGCAGCGCGGGACAGGGGAGATCAATCGAGCAGTACTTC,CASSAGQGRSIEQYF
-,TRBV24-1,-,TRBJ1-2,TGTGCCACCAGTGATGACGGTGTGGGGGAGGGCCGGTTTGACTATGGCTACACCTTC,CATSDDGVGEGRFDYGYTF
-,TRBV24-1,-,TRBJ2-1,TGTGCCACCAGTGATCCCGGACGGTACAATGAGCAGTTCTTC,CATSDPGRYNEQFF
-,TRBV2,-,TRBJ2-3,TGTGCCAGCACAGGGGTCAGCACAGATACGCAGTATTTT,CASTGVSTDTQYF
-,TRBV20-1,-,TRBJ2-6,TGCAGTGCTAGCGGTTGGGGTGGGGCCAACGTCCTGACTTTC,CSASGWGGANVLTF
-,TRBV10-1,-,TRBJ1-1,TGCGCCAGCAGAAACCCAGAGGGGAACACTGAAGCTTTCTTT,CASRNPEGNTEAFF
-,TRBV14,-,TRBJ1-6,TGTGCCAGCAGCCAAGTTAGAAATTCACCCCTCCACTTT,CASSQVRNSPLHF
-,TRBV7-9,-,TRBJ2-1,TGTGCCAGCAGCCAAGACCTAGAGAGGGGGAGAGAGCAGTTCTTC,CASSQDLERGREQFF
-,TRBV7-9,once,TRBJ2-5,TGTGCCAGCAGCTTAGTTGGTAGCGCGGAGACCCAGTACTTC,CASSLVGSAETQYF
TRBD2,TRBV7-3,-,TRBJ2-1,TGTGCCAGCAGCCCCGGGACTAGCGGCGTTGAGCAGTTCTTC,CASSPGTSGVEQFF
-,TRBV27,many,TRBJ2-1,TGTGCCAGCGGCCCTCCCCTTTCAGAGCAGTTCTTC,CASGPPLSEQFF
TRBD2,TRBV20-1,-,TRBJ2-3,TGCAGTGCCCTACTACTAGCGGGAGGTGGCACAGATACGCAGTATTTT,CSALLLAGGGTDTQYF
-,TRBV6-5,once,TRBJ2-7,TGTGCCAGCAGGGAGGGGGTCGGTGAGCAGTACTTC,CASREGVGEQYF
-,TRBV29-1,once,TRBJ1-2,TGCAGCGTTGAATCGTCCTACTATGGCTACGCCTTC,CSVESSYYGYAF